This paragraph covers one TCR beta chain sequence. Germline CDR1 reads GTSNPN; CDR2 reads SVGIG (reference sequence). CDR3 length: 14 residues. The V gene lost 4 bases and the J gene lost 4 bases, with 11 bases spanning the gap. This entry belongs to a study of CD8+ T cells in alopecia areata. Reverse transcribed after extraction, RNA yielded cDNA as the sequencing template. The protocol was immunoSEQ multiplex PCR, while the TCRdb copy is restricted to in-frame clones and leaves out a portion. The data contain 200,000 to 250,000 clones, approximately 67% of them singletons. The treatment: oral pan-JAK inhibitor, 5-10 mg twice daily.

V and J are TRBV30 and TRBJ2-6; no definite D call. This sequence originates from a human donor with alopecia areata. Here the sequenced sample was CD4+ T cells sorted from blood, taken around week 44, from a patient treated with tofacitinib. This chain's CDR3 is CAWISGRGANVLTF. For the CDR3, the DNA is TGTGCCTGGATATCCGGGCGAGGGGCCAACGTCCTGACTTTC.